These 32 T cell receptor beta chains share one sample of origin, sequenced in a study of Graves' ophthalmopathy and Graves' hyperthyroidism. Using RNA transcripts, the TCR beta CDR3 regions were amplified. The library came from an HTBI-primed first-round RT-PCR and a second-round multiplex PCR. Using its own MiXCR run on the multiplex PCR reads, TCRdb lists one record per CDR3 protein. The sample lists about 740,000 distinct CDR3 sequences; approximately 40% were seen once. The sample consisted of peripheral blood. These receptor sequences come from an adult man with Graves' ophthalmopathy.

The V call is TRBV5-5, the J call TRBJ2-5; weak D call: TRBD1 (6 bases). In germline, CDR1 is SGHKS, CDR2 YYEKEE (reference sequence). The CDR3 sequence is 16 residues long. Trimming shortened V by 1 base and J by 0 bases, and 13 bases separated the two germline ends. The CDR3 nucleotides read TGTGCCAGCAGCTTGCAACCAGGGGATAACCAAGAGACCCAGTACTTC. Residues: CASSLQPGDNQETQYF. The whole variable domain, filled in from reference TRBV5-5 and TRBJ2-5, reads DAGVTQSPTHLIKTRGQQVTLRCSPISGHKSVSWYQQVLGQGPQFIFQYYEKEERGRGNFPDRFSARQFPNYSSELNVNALLLGDSALYLCASSLQPGDNQETQYFGPGTRLLVL.

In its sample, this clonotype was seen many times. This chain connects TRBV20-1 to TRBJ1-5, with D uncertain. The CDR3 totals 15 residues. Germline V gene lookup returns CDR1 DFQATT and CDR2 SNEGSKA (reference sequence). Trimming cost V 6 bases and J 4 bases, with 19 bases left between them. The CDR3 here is CSAHTFGGLNQPQHF. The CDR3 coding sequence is TGCAGTGCACATACGTTTGGAGGGTTGAATCAGCCCCAGCATTTT.

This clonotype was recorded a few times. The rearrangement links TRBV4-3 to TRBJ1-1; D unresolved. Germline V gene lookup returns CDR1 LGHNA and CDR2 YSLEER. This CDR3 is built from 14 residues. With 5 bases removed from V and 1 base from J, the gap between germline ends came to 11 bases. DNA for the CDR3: TGCGCCAGCAGCAACCTTCCAGGGAACACTGAAGCTTTCTTT. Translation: CASSNLPGNTEAFF.

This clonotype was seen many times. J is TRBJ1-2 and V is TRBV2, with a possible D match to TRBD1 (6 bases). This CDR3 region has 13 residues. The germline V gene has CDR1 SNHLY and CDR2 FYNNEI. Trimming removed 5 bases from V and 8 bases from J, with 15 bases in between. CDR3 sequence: CASSPGGSIGYTF. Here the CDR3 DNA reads TGTGCCAGCAGTCCCGGGGGCAGTATAGGCTACACCTTC.

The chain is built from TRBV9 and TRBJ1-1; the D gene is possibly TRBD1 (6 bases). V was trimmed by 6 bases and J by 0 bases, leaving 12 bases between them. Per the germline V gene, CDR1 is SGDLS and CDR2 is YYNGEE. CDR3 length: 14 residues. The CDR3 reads CASTRGAMNTEAFF. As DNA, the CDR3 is TGTGCCAGCACCCGGGGGGCGATGAACACTGAAGCTTTCTTT.

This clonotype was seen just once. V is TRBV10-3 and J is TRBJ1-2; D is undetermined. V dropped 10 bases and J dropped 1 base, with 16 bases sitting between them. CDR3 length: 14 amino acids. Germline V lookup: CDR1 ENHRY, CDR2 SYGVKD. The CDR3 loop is CASSRAGNNYGYTF. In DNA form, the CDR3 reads TGTGCCAGCTCACGGGCAGGAAATAACTATGGCTACACCTTC.

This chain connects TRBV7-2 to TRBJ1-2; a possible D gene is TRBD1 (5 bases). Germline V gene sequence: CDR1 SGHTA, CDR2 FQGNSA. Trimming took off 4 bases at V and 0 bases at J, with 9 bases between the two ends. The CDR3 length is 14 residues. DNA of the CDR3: TGTGCCAGCAGCTCGGGGACTACTAACTATGGCTACACCTTC. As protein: CASSSGTTNYGYTF.

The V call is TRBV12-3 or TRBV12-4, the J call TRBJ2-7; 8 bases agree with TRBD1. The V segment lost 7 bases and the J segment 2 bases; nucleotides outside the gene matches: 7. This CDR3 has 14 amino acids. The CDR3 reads CASNAGTGPYEQYF. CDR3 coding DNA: TGTGCCAGCAACGCCGGGACAGGACCCTACGAGCAGTACTTC.

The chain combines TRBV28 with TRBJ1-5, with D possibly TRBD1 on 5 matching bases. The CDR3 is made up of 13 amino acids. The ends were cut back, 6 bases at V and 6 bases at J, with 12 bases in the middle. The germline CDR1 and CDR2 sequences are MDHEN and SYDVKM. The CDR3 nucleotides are TGTGCCAGCAGCGAGACAGTTTTTCAGCCCCAGCATTTT. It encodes CASSETVFQPQHF.

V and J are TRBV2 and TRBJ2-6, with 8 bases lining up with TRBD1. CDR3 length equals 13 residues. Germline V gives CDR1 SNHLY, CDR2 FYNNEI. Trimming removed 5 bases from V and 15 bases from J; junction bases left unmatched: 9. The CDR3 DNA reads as TGTGCCAGCAGTACCGGGACAGGCCTTCACCTGACTTTC. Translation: CASSTGTGLHLTF.

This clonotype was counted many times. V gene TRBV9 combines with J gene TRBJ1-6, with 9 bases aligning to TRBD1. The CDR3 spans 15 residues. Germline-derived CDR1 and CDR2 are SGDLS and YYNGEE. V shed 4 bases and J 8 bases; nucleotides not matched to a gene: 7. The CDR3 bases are TGTGCCAGCAGCCCAGGACAGGGGAAAGATTCACCCCTCCACTTT. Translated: CASSPGQGKDSPLHF.

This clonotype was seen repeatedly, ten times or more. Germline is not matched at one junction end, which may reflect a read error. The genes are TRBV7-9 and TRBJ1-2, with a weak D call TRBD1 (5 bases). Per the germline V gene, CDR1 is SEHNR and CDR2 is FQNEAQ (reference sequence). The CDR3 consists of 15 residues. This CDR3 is CASSLAQSTVEGYTF. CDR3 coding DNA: TGCGCCAGCAGCTTGGCCCAATCGACAGTGGAAGGCTACACCTTC.

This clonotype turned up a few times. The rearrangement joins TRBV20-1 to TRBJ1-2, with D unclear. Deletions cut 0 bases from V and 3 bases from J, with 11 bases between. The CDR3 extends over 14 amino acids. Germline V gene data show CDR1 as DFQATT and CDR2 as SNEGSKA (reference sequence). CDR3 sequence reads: CSARDRSLDYGYTF. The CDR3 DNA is TGCAGTGCTAGAGACAGATCATTGGACTATGGCTACACCTTC.

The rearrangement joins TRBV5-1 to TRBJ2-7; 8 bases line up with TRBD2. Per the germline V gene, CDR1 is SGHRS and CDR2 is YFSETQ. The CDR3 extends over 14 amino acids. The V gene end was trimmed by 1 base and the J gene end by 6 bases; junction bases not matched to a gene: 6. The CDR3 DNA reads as TGCGCCAGCAGCTTGCATACGGCGGGGGGCGAGCAGTACTTC. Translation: CASSLHTAGGEQYF.

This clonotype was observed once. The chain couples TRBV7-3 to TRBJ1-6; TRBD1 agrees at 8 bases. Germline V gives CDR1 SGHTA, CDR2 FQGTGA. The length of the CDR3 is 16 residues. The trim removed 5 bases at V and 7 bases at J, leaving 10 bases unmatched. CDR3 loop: CASSPRSAGGNSPLHF. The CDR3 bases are TGTGCCAGCAGCCCCCGGTCGGCAGGGGGCAATTCACCCCTCCACTTT.

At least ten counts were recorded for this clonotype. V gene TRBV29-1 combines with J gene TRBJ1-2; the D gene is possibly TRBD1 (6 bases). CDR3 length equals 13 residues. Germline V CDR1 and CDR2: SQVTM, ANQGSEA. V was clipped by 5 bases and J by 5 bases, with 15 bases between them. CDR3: CSVKSTGSYGYTF. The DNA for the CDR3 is TGCAGCGTTAAATCGACAGGATCTTATGGCTACACCTTC.

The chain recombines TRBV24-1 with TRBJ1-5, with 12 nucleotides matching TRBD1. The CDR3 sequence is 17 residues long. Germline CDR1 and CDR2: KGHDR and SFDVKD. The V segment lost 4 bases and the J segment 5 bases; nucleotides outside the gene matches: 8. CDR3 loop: CATSDPGTGGGYQPQHF. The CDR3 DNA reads TGTGCCACCAGTGACCCAGGGACAGGGGGCGGTTATCAGCCCCAGCATTTT.

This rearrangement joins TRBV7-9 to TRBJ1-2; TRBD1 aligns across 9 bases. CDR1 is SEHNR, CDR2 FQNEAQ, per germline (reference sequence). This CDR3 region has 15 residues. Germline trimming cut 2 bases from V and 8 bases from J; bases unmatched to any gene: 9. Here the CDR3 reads CASSLPRDREGGYTF. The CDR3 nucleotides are TGTGCCAGCAGCTTACCCCGGGACAGGGAAGGCGGCTACACCTTC.

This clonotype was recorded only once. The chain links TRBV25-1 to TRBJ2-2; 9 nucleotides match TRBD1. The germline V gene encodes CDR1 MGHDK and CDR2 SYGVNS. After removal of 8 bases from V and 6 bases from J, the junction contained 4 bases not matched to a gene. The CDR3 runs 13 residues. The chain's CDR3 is CASRDRGAGELFF. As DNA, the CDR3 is TGTGCCAGCCGCGACAGGGGGGCCGGGGAGCTGTTTTTT.

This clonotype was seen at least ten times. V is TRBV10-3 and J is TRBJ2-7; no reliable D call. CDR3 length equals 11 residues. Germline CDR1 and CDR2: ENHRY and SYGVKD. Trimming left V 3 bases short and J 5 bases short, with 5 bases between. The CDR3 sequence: CAISDSHEQYF. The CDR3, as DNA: TGTGCCATCAGTGACAGCCACGAGCAGTACTTC.

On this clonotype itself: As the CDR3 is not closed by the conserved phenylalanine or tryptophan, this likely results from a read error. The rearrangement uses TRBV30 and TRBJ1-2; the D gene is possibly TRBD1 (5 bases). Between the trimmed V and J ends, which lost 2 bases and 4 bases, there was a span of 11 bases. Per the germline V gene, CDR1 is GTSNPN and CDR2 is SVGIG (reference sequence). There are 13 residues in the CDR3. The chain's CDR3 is CAWSPTGSYGYTL. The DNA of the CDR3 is TGTGCCTGGAGTCCAACAGGCTCCTATGGCTACACCCTC.

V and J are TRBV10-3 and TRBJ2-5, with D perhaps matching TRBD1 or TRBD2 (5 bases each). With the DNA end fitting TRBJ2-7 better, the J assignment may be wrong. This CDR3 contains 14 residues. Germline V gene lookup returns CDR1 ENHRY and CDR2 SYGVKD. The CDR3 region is CASSPFPGPYEQYF. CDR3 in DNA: TGTGCCAGCAGCCCCTTTCCGGGGCCCTACGAGCAGTACTTC.

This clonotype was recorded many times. The CDR3 DNA follows: TGTGCCAGCAGCTCCTTATTGGGTTACACCTTC. It is translated as CASSSLLGYTF. V and J are TRBV7-9 and TRBJ1-2; D ambiguous. The CDR3 is 11 residues long. Germline CDR1 SEHNR, CDR2 FQNEAQ (reference sequence). The V end was cut by 4 bases, the J end by 11 bases, with 11 bases between.

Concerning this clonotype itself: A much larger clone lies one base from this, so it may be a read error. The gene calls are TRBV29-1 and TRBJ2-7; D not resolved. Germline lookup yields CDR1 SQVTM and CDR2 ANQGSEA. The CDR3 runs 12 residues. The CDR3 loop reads CASSSAPYEQYF. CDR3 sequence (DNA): TGTGCCAGCAGCTCTGCTCCCTACGAGCAGTACTTC.

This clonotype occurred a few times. This chain's CDR3 is CASSLDGHPNQPQHF. DNA for the CDR3: TGTGCCAGCAGCTTAGATGGCCACCCCAATCAGCCCCAGCATTTT. This chain joins TRBV7-8 and TRBJ1-5; no definite D call. CDR3 length: 15 residues. V lost 1 base to trimming and J lost 3 bases, with 10 bases between them. CDR1 SGHVS and CDR2 FQNEAQ come from the germline V gene. Complete variable domain (other parts from reference TRBV7-8 and TRBJ1-5): GAGVSQSPRYKVAKRGQDVALRCDPISGHVSLFWYQQALGQGPEFLTYFQNEAQLDKSGLPSDRFFAERPEGSVSTLKIQRTQQEDSAVYLCASSLDGHPNQPQHFGDGTRLSIL.

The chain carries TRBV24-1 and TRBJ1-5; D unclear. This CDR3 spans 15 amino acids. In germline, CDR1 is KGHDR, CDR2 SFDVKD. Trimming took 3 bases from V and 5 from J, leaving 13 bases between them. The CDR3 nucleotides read TGTGCCACCAGTGATCCGACTAGCGGGGATCAGCCCCAGCATTTT. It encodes CATSDPTSGDQPQHF.

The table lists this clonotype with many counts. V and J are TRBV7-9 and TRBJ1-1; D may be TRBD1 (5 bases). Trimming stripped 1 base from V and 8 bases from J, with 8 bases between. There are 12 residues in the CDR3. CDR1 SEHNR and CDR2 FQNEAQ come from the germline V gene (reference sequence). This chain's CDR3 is CASSLVTDEAFF. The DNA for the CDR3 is TGTGCCAGCAGCTTAGTGACAGACGAAGCTTTCTTT.

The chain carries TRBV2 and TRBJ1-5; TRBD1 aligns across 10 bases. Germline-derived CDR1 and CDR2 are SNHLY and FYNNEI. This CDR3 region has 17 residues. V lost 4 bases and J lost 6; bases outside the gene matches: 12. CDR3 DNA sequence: TGTGCCAGCAGTGCTCGGTCCCCCAGGGACAGGGGTCAGCCCCAGCATTTT. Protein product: CASSARSPRDRGQPQHF.

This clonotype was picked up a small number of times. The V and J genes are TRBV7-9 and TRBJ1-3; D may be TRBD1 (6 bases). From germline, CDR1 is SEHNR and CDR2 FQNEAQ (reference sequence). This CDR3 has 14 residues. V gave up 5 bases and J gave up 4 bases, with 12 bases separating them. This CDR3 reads CASSPPGAGNTIYF. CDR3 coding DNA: TGTGCCAGCAGCCCACCAGGGGCCGGAAACACCATATATTTT.

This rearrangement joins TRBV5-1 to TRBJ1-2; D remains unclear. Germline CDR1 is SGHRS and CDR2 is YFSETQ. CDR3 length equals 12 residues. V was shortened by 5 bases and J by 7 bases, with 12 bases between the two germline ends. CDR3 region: CASRAGSFGYTF. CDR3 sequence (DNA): TGCGCCAGCAGAGCGGGTAGTTTTGGCTACACCTTC.

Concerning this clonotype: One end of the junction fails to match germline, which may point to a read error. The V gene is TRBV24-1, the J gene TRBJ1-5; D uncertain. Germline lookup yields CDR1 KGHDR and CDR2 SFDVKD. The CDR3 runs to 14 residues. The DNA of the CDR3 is TGTGCCAGCAGTATAACGGACCGAAATCAGCCCCAGCATTTT. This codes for CASSITDRNQPQHF.

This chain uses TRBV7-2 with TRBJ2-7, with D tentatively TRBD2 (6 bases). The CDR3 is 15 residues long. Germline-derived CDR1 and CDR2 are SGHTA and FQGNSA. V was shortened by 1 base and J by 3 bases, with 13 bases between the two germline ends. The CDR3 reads CASSLGRERLYEQYF. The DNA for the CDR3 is TGTGCCAGCAGCTTAGGTCGGGAGCGTCTCTACGAGCAGTACTTC.